The 25 T cell receptor beta chains presented below share a single source sample, sequenced in a study of blood T cell repertoires in COVID-19. Libraries were prepared by immunoSEQ multiplex PCR; TCRdb keeps only in-frame clonotypes and omits some of them. The sample shows approximately 50,000 clones, around 86% of them seen only once. Sequencing was performed on peripheral blood. These receptors were taken from a man in his fifties or sixties with active COVID-19.

This sequence joins TRBV7-9 and TRBJ1-2, with D tentatively TRBD1 (5 bases). V was pared by 0 bases and J by 6 bases, with 17 bases between. This CDR3 has 16 residues. Per germline, CDR1 SEHNR and CDR2 FQNEAQ (reference sequence). Here the CDR3 DNA reads TGTGCCAGCAGCTTAGCCGGAGGGTATTCGGGGGATGGCTACACCTTC. Protein sequence: CASSLAGGYSGDGYTF.

The rearrangement uses TRBV6-2 or TRBV6-3 and TRBJ1-6, with D perhaps matching TRBD1 (6 bases). Germline CDR1 and CDR2: MNHEY and SVGEGT. Between the trimmed V and J ends, which lost 5 bases and 3 bases, there was a span of 11 bases. CDR3 size: 15 residues. CDR3 loop: CASSADSVYNSPLHF. CDR3 coding DNA: TGTGCCAGCAGTGCGGACAGCGTCTATAATTCACCCCTCCACTTT.

The chain uses TRBV10-3 and TRBJ1-6, with TRBD1 matching 7 bases. The J segment lost 6 bases and the V segment lost 11 bases, leaving 7 bases of the junction unmatched. Germline CDR1 reads ENHRY; CDR2 reads SYGVKD. The length of the CDR3 is 13 residues. The CDR3 nucleotides read TGTGCCGCCGGACAGGCTCTTAATTCACCCCTCCACTTT. Amino acids: CAAGQALNSPLHF.

The chain has TRBV9 and TRBJ2-5; 14 nucleotides match TRBD2. The CDR3 has 16 amino acids. From germline, CDR1 is SGDLS and CDR2 YYNGEE. V lost 3 bases to trimming and J lost 4 bases; unmatched junction nucleotides: 5. The CDR3 DNA is TGTGCCAGCAGCGCGACTAGCGGGAGGGTTCCAGAGACCCAGTACTTC. Its translation is CASSATSGRVPETQYF.

The V gene is TRBV10-1, the J gene TRBJ2-1; 7 bases are shared with TRBD1. The CDR3 is 10 amino acids. The junction had 2 bases not matched to a gene; V was cut back by 8 bases and J by 10 bases. The germline V gene has CDR1 WNHNN and CDR2 SYGVQD (reference sequence). The CDR3 here is CASPRGEQFF. The CDR3 DNA is TGCGCCAGCCCCAGGGGGGAGCAGTTCTTC.

This chain joins TRBV27 and TRBJ2-7; tentative D call: TRBD2 (7 bases). This CDR3 has 16 residues. Germline assignment: CDR1 MNHEY and CDR2 SMNVEV (reference sequence). Trimming removed 2 bases from V and 3 bases from J, with 17 bases in between. The CDR3 nucleotides are TGTGCCAGCAGTTTACTGGGACACGGGGGGTTCTACGAGCAGTACTTC. It translates to CASSLLGHGGFYEQYF.

V is TRBV5-4 and J is TRBJ2-1; D is possibly TRBD2 (5 bases). Germline CDR1 reads SGHNT; CDR2 reads YYREEE (reference sequence). This CDR3 is built from 15 residues. V was shortened by 4 bases and J by 7 bases, with 18 bases between the two germline ends. For the CDR3, the DNA is TGTGCCAGCAGCGCACCGTGGGGTTCGGGGAATGAGCAGTTCTTC. Residues: CASSAPWGSGNEQFF.

This clone was counted a single time. V usage is TRBV4-2 and J usage is TRBJ2-5, with TRBD2 identical over 9 bases. The germline V gene has CDR1 LGHNA and CDR2 YNFKEQ. The CDR3 is 17 amino acids. The V and J ends lost 0 bases and 7 bases, in that order; junction bases with no gene match: 12. The CDR3 loop is CASSQDWRGGPARTQYF. In DNA form, the CDR3 reads TGTGCCAGCAGCCAAGATTGGCGGGGGGGGCCGGCGCGGACCCAGTACTTC.

The chain recombines TRBV5-1 with TRBJ2-7; 9 nucleotides agree with TRBD2. Germline-derived CDR1 and CDR2 are SGHRS and YFSETQ. This CDR3 spans 15 amino acids. The V and J ends lost 0 bases and 6 bases, in that order; junction bases with no gene match: 7. The CDR3 is CASSLVAGGPPEQYF. The CDR3 DNA is TGCGCCAGCAGCTTGGTGGCGGGGGGGCCCCCCGAGCAGTACTTC.

The rearrangement uses TRBV24-1 and TRBJ2-1; 8 bases agree with TRBD2. J gave up 7 bases and V 4 bases, and 14 bases lay outside the gene matches. Looked up from germline, CDR1 is KGHDR and CDR2 is SFDVKD. There are 17 residues in the CDR3. Here the CDR3 reads CATSEKTGTSFRNEQFF. CDR3 bases: TGTGCCACCAGTGAAAAAACCGGGACTAGTTTTAGAAATGAGCAGTTCTTC.

The chain employs TRBV19 and TRBJ1-4, with TRBD1 matching 10 bases. J lost 6 bases, V lost 5 bases, and 3 bases had no gene match. The CDR3 covers 14 residues. Germline CDR1 LNHDA, CDR2 SQIVND (reference sequence). CDR3: CASSRQGADEKLFF. The DNA for the CDR3 is TGTGCCAGTAGTCGACAGGGGGCGGATGAAAAACTGTTTTTT.

The rearrangement joins TRBV27 to TRBJ2-3; tentatively, D is TRBD2 (5 bases). The CDR3 length is 14 residues. CDR1 is MNHEY, CDR2 SMNVEV, per germline (reference sequence). Trimming cost V 5 bases and J 5 bases, with 14 bases left between them. The CDR3 sequence is CASSIQRAGDTQYF. In DNA, the CDR3 is TGTGCCAGCAGTATCCAAAGGGCGGGAGATACGCAGTATTTT.

The chain has TRBV4-3 and TRBJ2-2, with D hard to call. Germline CDR1 LGHNA, CDR2 YSLEER. V dropped 0 bases and J dropped 7 bases, with 6 bases sitting between them. This CDR3 has 13 residues. CDR3 loop: CASSQDRVGELFF. CDR3 bases: TGCGCCAGCAGCCAAGATCGGGTCGGGGAGCTGTTTTTT.

The V gene is TRBV5-1, the J gene TRBJ2-7; no clear D. The CDR3 covers 13 residues. Trimming shortened V by 1 base and J by 5 bases, and 10 bases separated the two germline ends. Germline V gene data show CDR1 as SGHRS and CDR2 as YFSETQ. This chain's CDR3 is CASSLIHQDEQYF. The CDR3 nucleotides are TGCGCCAGCAGCTTGATTCATCAGGACGAGCAGTACTTC.

The chain has TRBV4-1 and TRBJ2-7; a weak D match, TRBD2 (5 bases). Between the trimmed V and J ends, which lost 0 bases and 7 bases, there was a span of 19 bases. Germline lookup yields CDR1 MGHRA and CDR2 YSYEKL. The CDR3 contains 16 residues. The CDR3 region is CASSQEEAAGGREQYF. The CDR3 DNA reads as TGCGCCAGCAGCCAAGAGGAGGCGGCGGGTGGACGGGAGCAGTACTTC.

The chain is built from TRBV6-1 and TRBJ2-7, with D possibly matching TRBD2 (5 bases). Germline-derived CDR1 and CDR2 are MNHNS and SASEGT. The CDR3 has 14 residues. The germline V and J ends were trimmed by 3 bases and 2 bases, with 11 bases remaining between them. CDR3 amino acids: CASSDWERAYEQYF. Written as DNA, the CDR3 is TGTGCCAGCAGTGATTGGGAGAGAGCCTACGAGCAGTACTTC.

V is TRBV5-5 and J is TRBJ1-2; 7 bases line up with TRBD1. This CDR3 comprises 15 residues. Germline CDR1 is SGHKS and CDR2 is YYEKEE (reference sequence). The trim removed 3 bases at V and 4 bases at J, leaving 9 bases unmatched. This chain's CDR3 is CASSSGRGRGYGYTF. The DNA of the CDR3 is TGTGCCAGCAGCTCGGGAAGGGGGCGAGGCTATGGCTACACCTTC.

The CDR3 reads CASSFGRDGNGYTF. The CDR3 nucleotides are TGCGCCAGCAGCTTCGGGCGGGACGGGAATGGCTACACCTTC. The chain combines TRBV5-1 with TRBJ1-2, with a weak D call TRBD1 (5 bases). The V gene's germline CDR1 is SGHRS and CDR2 YFSETQ. Trimming stripped 2 bases from V and 6 bases from J, with 14 bases between. The CDR3 has 14 residues.

The V gene is TRBV5-1, the J gene TRBJ1-1; no reliable D call. The CDR3 covers 16 residues. Germline CDR1 is SGHRS and CDR2 is YFSETQ. The V end lost 3 bases, the J end lost 0 bases, and 15 bases lay between the germline ends. The CDR3 loop reads CASSSDLATMNTEAFF. In DNA, the CDR3 is TGCGCCAGCAGCTCCGATTTGGCAACAATGAACACTGAAGCTTTCTTT.

The chain has TRBV6-5 and TRBJ2-5; D perhaps matches TRBD2 (6 bases). The germline V and J ends were trimmed by 7 bases and 5 bases, with 20 bases remaining between them. CDR1 and CDR2 (germline): MNHEY, SVGAGI. CDR3 length: 15 amino acids. CDR3 in amino acids: CASKRSLMGGETQYF. CDR3 in DNA: TGTGCCAGCAAGCGGTCACTTATGGGGGGTGAGACCCAGTACTTC.

J is TRBJ1-2 and V is TRBV6-5; 8 nucleotides line up with TRBD1. V lost 6 bases, J lost 2 bases, and 5 bases stayed unmatched. The germline V gene has CDR1 MNHEY and CDR2 SVGAGI. The CDR3 totals 14 residues. The CDR3 DNA follows: TGTGCCAGCAGGACAGACAGGGGCAACTATGGCTACACCTTC. As protein: CASRTDRGNYGYTF.

V and J are TRBV30 and TRBJ1-6; 7 positions agree with TRBD1. V shed 3 bases, J shed 3 bases, and the junction held 5 bases outside the gene matches. Germline V gene lookup returns CDR1 GTSNPN and CDR2 SVGIG (reference sequence). This CDR3 is built from 15 residues. The CDR3 region is CAWRAGQLYNSPLHF. CDR3 coding DNA: TGTGCCTGGAGGGCGGGACAGCTCTATAATTCACCCCTCCACTTT. Variable domain in full (rest from reference TRBV30 and TRBJ1-6): SQTIHQWPATLVQPVGSPLSLECTVEGTSNPNLYWYRQAAGRGLQLLFYSVGIGQISSEVPQNLSASRPQDRQFILSSKKLLLSDSGFYLCAWRAGQLYNSPLHFGNGTRLTVT.

The V gene is TRBV6-5, the J gene TRBJ1-2, with 8 bases lining up with TRBD1. The CDR3 runs 16 residues. The J segment lost 1 base and the V segment lost 0 bases, leaving 4 bases of the junction unmatched. Germline lookup yields CDR1 MNHEY and CDR2 SVGAGI. CDR3 region: CASSYSTGASNYGYTF. The CDR3 DNA is TGTGCCAGCAGTTACTCGACAGGGGCCAGTAACTATGGCTACACCTTC.

The rearrangement uses TRBV6-1 and TRBJ2-3, with 8 bases identical to TRBD1. CDR1 is MNHNS, CDR2 SASEGT, per germline. The CDR3 loop spans 16 amino acids. J lost 2 bases, V lost 3 bases, and 7 bases had no gene match. CDR3 nucleotide sequence: TGTGCCAGCAGTGAGAAAAGACAGGGGTACACAGATACGCAGTATTTT. Translation gives CASSEKRQGYTDTQYF.

This CDR3 reads CASSPIQGVATGELFF. CDR3 bases: TGCGCCAGCTCCCCAATACAGGGGGTGGCCACCGGGGAGCTGTTTTTT. V is TRBV10-1 and J is TRBJ2-2, with 8 bases aligning to TRBD1. The CDR3 covers 16 residues. Trimming removed 8 bases from V and 4 bases from J; junction bases left unmatched: 12. The V gene's germline CDR1 is WNHNN and CDR2 SYGVQD (reference sequence).